Each of the 29 T cell receptor beta chains below was sequenced from the same sample in a study of cytotoxic CD8 clonotypes in ibrutinib-treated CLL. TCRdb keeps only in-frame clones here, not all; method: immunoSEQ multiplex PCR. The sample has tens of thousands of clones; 56% are singletons. The sequencing used PBMCs, collected after 24 months of ibrutinib treatment. The receptors shown here come from a human donor with chronic lymphocytic leukemia.

The V and J genes are TRBV4-2 and TRBJ1-2, with a tentative D call TRBD1 (6 bases). The CDR3 consists of 15 residues. Germline CDR1 is LGHNA and CDR2 is YNFKEQ. The ends were cut back, 3 bases at V and 4 bases at J, with 15 bases in the middle. CDR3 in DNA: TGTGCCAGCAGCCAGTCGACAGGAACATCCTATGGCTACACCTTC. This gives the protein CASSQSTGTSYGYTF.

The chain has TRBV28 and TRBJ2-5; 7 bases fit TRBD2. There are 15 residues in the CDR3. V dropped 4 bases and J dropped 5; count of bases not matched to a gene: 10. CDR1 is MDHEN, CDR2 SYDVKM, per germline. The CDR3 loop is CASSWRGTEWETQYF. The CDR3 DNA is TGTGCCAGCAGTTGGCGGGGGACGGAGTGGGAGACCCAGTACTTC.

The rearrangement uses TRBV29-1 and TRBJ2-2; D unclear. The CDR3 contains 13 residues. Germline CDR1 SQVTM, CDR2 ANQGSEA. Deletions cut 3 bases from V and 0 bases from J, with 5 bases between. As DNA, the CDR3 is TGCAGCGTTGACCTCTCGAACACCGGGGAGCTGTTTTTT. This translates into CSVDLSNTGELFF.

The CDR3 nucleotides read TGTGCCAGCACTCGCGCGGGGGGGCCACATGGCTACACCTTC. Translation: CASTRAGGPHGYTF. The chain recombines TRBV6-5 with TRBJ1-2; D may be TRBD1 (6 bases). Trimming took 7 bases from V and 6 from J, leaving 18 bases between them. CDR1 is MNHEY and CDR2 is SVGAGI in the germline V gene. This CDR3 spans 14 amino acids.

The CDR3 reads CAISPRVGLDEQYF. As DNA, the CDR3 is TGTGCCATCAGCCCCCGGGTAGGTCTCGACGAGCAGTACTTC. The chain couples TRBV10-3 to TRBJ2-7, with D uncertain. Germline V gene data show CDR1 as ENHRY and CDR2 as SYGVKD. The CDR3 runs to 14 residues. V was shortened by 6 bases and J by 5 bases, with 17 bases between the two germline ends.

In DNA form, the CDR3 reads TGTGCCAGCCGGCCAGACCTCAGAGGCAATGAGCAGTTCTTC. Encoded protein: CASRPDLRGNEQFF. The chain has TRBV6-4 and TRBJ2-1; D is undetermined. The length of the CDR3 is 14 residues. With 8 bases removed from V and 6 bases from J, the gap between germline ends came to 17 bases. Germline lookup yields CDR1 MRHNA and CDR2 SNTAGT.

The chain links TRBV4-1 to TRBJ2-5; 7 bases fit TRBD2. There are 15 residues in the CDR3. The V gene's germline CDR1 is MGHRA and CDR2 YSYEKL. V was pared by 8 bases and J by 5 bases, with 14 bases of the junction left unmatched. The DNA of the CDR3 is TGCGCCAGCGACCCGGGACTAACCGGCTCGGAGACCCAGTACTTC. It codes for CASDPGLTGSETQYF.

This clone was counted many times. The chain is built from TRBV7-8 and TRBJ1-3; D gene unclear. The CDR3 sequence is 16 residues long. The V gene lost 2 bases and the J gene lost 0 bases, with 11 bases spanning the gap. Germline V lookup: CDR1 SGHVS, CDR2 FQNEAQ. CDR3 region: CASSLRFQNSGNTIYF. CDR3 DNA sequence: TGTGCCAGCAGCTTAAGGTTCCAAAACTCTGGAAACACCATATATTTT.

There are a few counts of this clone. CDR3 in amino acids: CASSQGAGSYEQYV. The CDR3, as DNA: TGTGCCAGCAGTCAGGGGGCTGGGTCCTACGAGCAGTACGTC. J is TRBJ2-7 and V is TRBV6-6; 8 bases match TRBD1. There are 14 residues in the CDR3. The germline V gene encodes CDR1 MNHNY and CDR2 SVGAGI (reference sequence). V was clipped by 5 bases and J by 1 base; unmatched bases: 4.

V is TRBV7-9 and J is TRBJ1-1, with unresolved D. Germline loops: CDR1 SEHNR, CDR2 FQNEAQ (reference sequence). With 5 bases removed from V and 0 bases from J, the gap between germline ends came to 4 bases. This CDR3 has 12 residues. The CDR3 sequence is CASSVVNTEAFF. CDR3 DNA sequence: TGTGCCAGCAGCGTAGTGAACACTGAAGCTTTCTTT.

This clone was seen only a few times. DNA of the CDR3: TGTGCCAGCAGCTTAGCTCTGGGGGTCGACTACACCTTC. Translation gives CASSLALGVDYTF. The V call is TRBV7-9, the J call TRBJ1-2; the D gene is possibly TRBD1 (5 bases). V shed 0 bases and J shed 10 bases, with 12 bases lying between them. Germline lookup yields CDR1 SEHNR and CDR2 FQNEAQ (reference sequence). The CDR3 length is 13 residues.

This clone was seen only a few times. V gene TRBV11-3 combines with J gene TRBJ2-5; the D call may be TRBD1 or TRBD2 (6 bases each). Germline CDR1 and CDR2: SGHNT and YENEEA. The CDR3 length is 14 residues. Trimming pared 5 bases from V and 3 bases from J, leaving 13 bases between. The DNA for the CDR3 is TGTGCCAGCAGCCGAGGGGGGCCCGAAGAGACCCAGTACTTC. It codes for CASSRGGPEETQYF.

This clone has more than one count but fewer than ten. This chain joins TRBV27 and TRBJ2-7; 9 positions match TRBD1. CDR1 is MNHEY and CDR2 is SMNVEV in the germline V gene (reference sequence). The CDR3 consists of 16 residues. J gave up 4 bases and V 3 bases, and 10 bases lay outside the gene matches. The CDR3 spells CASSFGAGQGTYEQYF. Here the CDR3 DNA reads TGTGCCAGCAGTTTTGGGGCGGGACAGGGTACGTACGAGCAGTACTTC.

This clone was found once. The gene calls are TRBV7-8 and TRBJ1-1, with D tentatively TRBD1 (5 bases). Trimming left V 4 bases short and J 1 base short, with 13 bases between. CDR1 is SGHVS, CDR2 FQNEAQ, per germline. This CDR3 contains 15 residues. CDR3 in DNA: TGTGCCAGCAGCTCCTCCTCAGGGAAGAACACTGAAGCTTTCTTT. As protein: CASSSSSGKNTEAFF.

This clone was seen a few times. The J gene is TRBJ1-4, the V gene TRBV30; D perhaps matches TRBD1 (6 bases). This CDR3 spans 14 amino acids. V was pared by 3 bases and J by 3 bases, with 11 bases between. Germline CDR1 is GTSNPN and CDR2 is SVGIG (reference sequence). The CDR3 loop is CAWRHRVANEKLFF. DNA of the CDR3: TGTGCCTGGAGGCACAGGGTAGCTAATGAAAAACTGTTTTTT.

This clone was seen more than once but under ten times. The genes are TRBV28 and TRBJ2-7; D tentatively reads TRBD1 or TRBD2 (5 bases each). Germline assignment: CDR1 MDHEN and CDR2 SYDVKM. The V and J ends lost 5 bases and 2 bases respectively, with 13 bases between them. The CDR3 has 14 residues. The CDR3 coding sequence is TGTGCCAGCAGTACCTTCGGGACCCCCTACGAGCAGTACTTC. Translation: CASSTFGTPYEQYF.

This clone was picked up a small number of times. V is TRBV13 and J is TRBJ2-1; TRBD2 matches 14 bases. The J segment lost 8 bases and the V segment lost 1 base, leaving 7 bases of the junction unmatched. The germline V gene has CDR1 PRHDT and CDR2 FYEKMQ (reference sequence). The CDR3 is made up of 17 amino acids. The CDR3 loop is CASSLVRGLAGGDEQFF. CDR3 coding DNA: TGTGCCAGCAGCTTAGTTCGAGGACTAGCGGGAGGAGATGAGCAGTTCTTC.

The J gene is TRBJ2-7, the V gene TRBV19, with 8 bases that match TRBD1. The trim removed 2 bases at V and 3 bases at J, leaving 6 bases unmatched. Germline-derived CDR1 and CDR2 are LNHDA and SQIVND (reference sequence). The CDR3 runs to 15 residues. The CDR3 coding sequence is TGTGCCAGTAGTATACTGGCAGGGGGCGTCTACGAGCAGTACTTC. Translating gives CASSILAGGVYEQYF.

The rearrangement joins TRBV6-5 to TRBJ1-3; D is undetermined. The V end lost 0 bases, the J end lost 0 bases, and 9 bases lay between the germline ends. CDR1 is MNHEY and CDR2 is SVGAGI in the germline V gene. The CDR3 length is 16 residues. The CDR3 nucleotides are TGTGCCAGCAGTTACTCGCCGAGCCCCTCTGGAAACACCATATATTTT. Protein sequence: CASSYSPSPSGNTIYF.

V and J are TRBV29-1 and TRBJ2-7; D not resolved. The ends were cut back, 3 bases at V and 9 bases at J, with 15 bases in the middle. Germline V gives CDR1 SQVTM, CDR2 ANQGSEA. The CDR3 has 12 amino acids. The CDR3 reads CSVEIGGQVQYF. The CDR3 DNA reads TGCAGCGTTGAGATAGGTGGCCAGGTGCAGTACTTC.

This clone was seen at least ten times. The rearrangement uses TRBV5-1 and TRBJ1-5; TRBD1 aligns across 9 bases. Trimming cost V 0 bases and J 7 bases; bases outside gene matches: 5. The CDR3 contains 15 residues. Per germline, CDR1 SGHRS and CDR2 YFSETQ. CDR3 region: CASSLAGQGFQPQHF. CDR3 bases: TGCGCCAGCAGCTTGGCCGGACAGGGGTTCCAGCCCCAGCATTTT.

The chain has TRBV27 and TRBJ2-5; TRBD1 matches 9 bases. The CDR3 runs to 14 residues. From germline, CDR1 is MNHEY and CDR2 SMNVEV (reference sequence). V lost 5 bases to trimming and J lost 5 bases; unmatched junction nucleotides: 6. The CDR3 DNA reads TGTGCCAGCAGTCCCGGGACAGGGAGGGAGACCCAGTACTTC. The encoded protein is CASSPGTGRETQYF.

The chain joins TRBV29-1 to TRBJ1-2, with D unclear. The V gene lost 3 bases and the J gene lost 4 bases, with 6 bases spanning the gap. Germline-derived CDR1 and CDR2 are SQVTM and ANQGSEA. The CDR3 is 11 residues long. CDR3 DNA sequence: TGCAGCGTTGAGAGAACCTATGGCTACACCTTC. As protein: CSVERTYGYTF.

This clone was observed a few times. J is TRBJ1-5 and V is TRBV6-1; D call uncertain. Trimming took off 2 bases at V and 6 bases at J, with 11 bases between the two ends. This CDR3 contains 14 residues. Germline CDR1 and CDR2: MNHNS and SASEGT. CDR3 sequence (DNA): TGTGCCAGCAGTGAAAGGAGGCCCGGTCAGCCCCAGCATTTT. This codes for CASSERRPGQPQHF.

At least ten counts were recorded for this clone. The chain has TRBV7-2 and TRBJ2-3; 9 bases line up with TRBD2. The CDR3 length is 14 residues. Germline V gene sequence: CDR1 SGHTA, CDR2 FQGNSA. The V and J ends lost 5 bases and 5 bases, in that order; junction bases with no gene match: 5. The CDR3 DNA follows: TGTGCCAGCAGCGCTAGCGGGGCAGTAGATACGCAGTATTTT. Translated: CASSASGAVDTQYF.

The chain uses TRBV6-1 and TRBJ2-3; D is perhaps TRBD1 or TRBD2 (5 bases each). CDR3 length: 15 residues. V lost 5 bases and J lost 0, with 12 bases in between. Looked up from germline, CDR1 is MNHNS and CDR2 is SASEGT. CDR3 sequence: CASSPNGASTDTQYF. Written as DNA, the CDR3 is TGTGCCAGCAGTCCGAACGGGGCTAGCACAGATACGCAGTATTTT.

A few counts support this clone. The rearrangement uses TRBV6-1 and TRBJ1-5, with 9 nucleotides matching TRBD1. V shed 6 bases, J shed 10 bases, and the junction held 7 bases outside the gene matches. Germline CDR1 MNHNS, CDR2 SASEGT. CDR3 length: 13 residues. Here the CDR3 reads CASSWGQGGPQHF. The CDR3 bases are TGTGCCAGCAGCTGGGGACAGGGAGGACCCCAGCATTTT.

This chain joins TRBV11-2 and TRBJ2-5; possible D gene TRBD2, 7 bases. Per the germline V gene, CDR1 is SGHAT and CDR2 is FQNNGV. V dropped 4 bases and J dropped 2 bases, with 14 bases sitting between them. The CDR3 totals 15 residues. CDR3 protein: CASSWGGGPQETQYF. DNA of the CDR3: TGTGCCAGCAGCTGGGGGGGCGGTCCGCAAGAGACCCAGTACTTC.

The genes are TRBV27 and TRBJ2-7, with 7 nucleotides matching TRBD2. The CDR3 loop spans 14 amino acids. Germline V lookup: CDR1 MNHEY, CDR2 SMNVEV (reference sequence). J gave up 4 bases and V 1 base, and 4 bases lay outside the gene matches. CDR3 DNA sequence: TGTGCCAGCAGTTTATACAGCGGGAATTACGAGCAGTACTTC. Translating gives CASSLYSGNYEQYF.